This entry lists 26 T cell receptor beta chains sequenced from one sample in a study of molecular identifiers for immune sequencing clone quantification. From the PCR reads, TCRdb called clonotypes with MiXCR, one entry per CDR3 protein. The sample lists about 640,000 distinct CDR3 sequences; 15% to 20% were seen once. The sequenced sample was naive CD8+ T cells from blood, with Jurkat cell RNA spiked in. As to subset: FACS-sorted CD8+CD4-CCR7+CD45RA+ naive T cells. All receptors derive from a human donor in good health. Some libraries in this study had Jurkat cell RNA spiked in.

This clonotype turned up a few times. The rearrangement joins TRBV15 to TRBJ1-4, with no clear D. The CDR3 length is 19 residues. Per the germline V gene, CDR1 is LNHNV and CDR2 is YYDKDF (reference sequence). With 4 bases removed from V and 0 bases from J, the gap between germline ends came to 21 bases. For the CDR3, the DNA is TGTGCCACCAGCACACCCTTAGAGATTTACAGTGCAACTAATGAAAAACTGTTTTTT. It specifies CATSTPLEIYSATNEKLFF. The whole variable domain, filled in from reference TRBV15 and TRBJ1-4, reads DAMVIQNPRYQVTQFGKPVTLSCSQTLNHNVMYWYQQKSSQAPKLLFHYYDKDFNNEADTPDNFQSRRPNTSFCFLDIRSPGLGDTAMYLCATSTPLEIYSATNEKLFFGSGTQLSVL.

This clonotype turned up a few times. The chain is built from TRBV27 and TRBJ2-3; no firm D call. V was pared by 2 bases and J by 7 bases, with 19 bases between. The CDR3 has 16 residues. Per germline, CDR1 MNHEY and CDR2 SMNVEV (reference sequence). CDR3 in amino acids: CASSLLLASDYNTQYF. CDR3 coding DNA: TGTGCCAGCAGTTTACTTTTGGCCAGCGATTACAATACGCAGTATTTT.

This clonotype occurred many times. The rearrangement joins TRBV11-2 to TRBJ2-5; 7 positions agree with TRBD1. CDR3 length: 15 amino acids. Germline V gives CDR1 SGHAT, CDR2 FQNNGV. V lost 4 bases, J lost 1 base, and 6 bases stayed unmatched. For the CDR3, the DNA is TGTGCCAGCAGCTCGACAGGGTCTAGCCAAGAGACCCAGTACTTC. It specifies CASSSTGSSQETQYF.

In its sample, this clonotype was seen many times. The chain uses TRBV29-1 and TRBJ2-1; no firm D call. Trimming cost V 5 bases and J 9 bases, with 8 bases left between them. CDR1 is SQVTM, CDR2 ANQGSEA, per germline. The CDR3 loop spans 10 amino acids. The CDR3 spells CSVPTSEQFF. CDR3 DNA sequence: TGCAGCGTTCCGACGAGTGAGCAGTTCTTC.

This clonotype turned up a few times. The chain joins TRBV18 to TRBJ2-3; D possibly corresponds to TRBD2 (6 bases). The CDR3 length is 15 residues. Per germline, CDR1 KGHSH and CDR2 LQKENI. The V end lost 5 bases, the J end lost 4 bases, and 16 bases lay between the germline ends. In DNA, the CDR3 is TGTGCCAGCTCAGCAGGACGGAGGGGCCCAGATACGCAGTATTTT. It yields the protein CASSAGRRGPDTQYF.

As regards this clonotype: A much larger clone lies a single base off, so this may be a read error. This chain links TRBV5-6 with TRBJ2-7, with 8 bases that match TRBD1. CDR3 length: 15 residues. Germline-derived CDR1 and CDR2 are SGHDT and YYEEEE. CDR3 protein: CAGSWGTGNSYEQYF. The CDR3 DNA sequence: TGTGCCGGCAGCTGGGGGACAGGCAACTCCTACGAGCAGTACTTC.

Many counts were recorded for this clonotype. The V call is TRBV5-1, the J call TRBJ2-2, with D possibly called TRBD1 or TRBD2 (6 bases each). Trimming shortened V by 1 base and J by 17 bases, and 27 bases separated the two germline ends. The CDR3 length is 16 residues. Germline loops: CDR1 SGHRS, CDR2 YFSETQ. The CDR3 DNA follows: TGCGCCAGCAGCTTGAGGGGGACTCCGAACACCGGAGAGCCCTTTTTT. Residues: CASSLRGTPNTGEPFF.

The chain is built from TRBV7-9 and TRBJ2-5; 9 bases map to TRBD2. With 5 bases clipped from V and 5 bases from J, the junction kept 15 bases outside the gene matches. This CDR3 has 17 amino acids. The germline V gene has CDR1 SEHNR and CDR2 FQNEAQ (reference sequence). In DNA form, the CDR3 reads TGTGCCAGCAGCCATACGTCGGGTCGCGGGGGGGCCGAGACCCAGTACTTC. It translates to CASSHTSGRGGAETQYF.

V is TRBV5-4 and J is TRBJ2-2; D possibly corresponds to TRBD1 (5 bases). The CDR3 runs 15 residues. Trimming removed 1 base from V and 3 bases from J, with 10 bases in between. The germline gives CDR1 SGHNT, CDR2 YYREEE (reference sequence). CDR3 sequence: CASSLIQGYTGELFF. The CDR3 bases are TGTGCCAGCAGCTTGATCCAGGGTTACACCGGGGAGCTGTTTTTT.

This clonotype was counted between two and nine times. In nucleotides, the CDR3 is TGTGCCATCAGCAGACCCATTAGCGCCGGGGAGCTGTTTTTT. This translates into CAISRPISAGELFF. The chain joins TRBV10-3 to TRBJ2-2, with D possibly being TRBD2 (5 bases). Germline V lookup: CDR1 ENHRY, CDR2 SYGVKD. V gave up 6 bases and J gave up 6 bases, with 14 bases separating them. CDR3 length: 14 residues.

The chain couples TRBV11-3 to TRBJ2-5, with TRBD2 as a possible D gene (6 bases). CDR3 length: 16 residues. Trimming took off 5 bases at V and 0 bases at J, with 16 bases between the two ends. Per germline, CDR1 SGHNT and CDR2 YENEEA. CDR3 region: CASSPSAQENQETQYF. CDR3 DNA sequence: TGTGCCAGCAGCCCTAGCGCCCAGGAAAACCAAGAGACCCAGTACTTC.

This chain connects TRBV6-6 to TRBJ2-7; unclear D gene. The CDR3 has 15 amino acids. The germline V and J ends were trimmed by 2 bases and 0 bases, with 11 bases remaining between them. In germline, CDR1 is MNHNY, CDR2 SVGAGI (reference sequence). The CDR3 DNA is TGTGCCAGCAGTTACCTAATCGACACCTCCTACGAGCAGTACTTC. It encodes CASSYLIDTSYEQYF.

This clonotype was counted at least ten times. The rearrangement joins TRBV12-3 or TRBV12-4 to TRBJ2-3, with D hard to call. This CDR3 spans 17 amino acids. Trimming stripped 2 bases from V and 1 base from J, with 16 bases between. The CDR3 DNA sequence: TGTGCCAGCAGTTTACGGCACCTCGGCCTAGGCACAGATACGCAGTATTTT. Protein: CASSLRHLGLGTDTQYF.

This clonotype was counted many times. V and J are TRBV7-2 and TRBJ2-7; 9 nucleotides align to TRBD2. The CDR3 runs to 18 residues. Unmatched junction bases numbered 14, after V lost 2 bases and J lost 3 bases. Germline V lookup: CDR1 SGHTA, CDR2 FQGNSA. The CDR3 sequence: CASSLPTTTSGPIYEQYF. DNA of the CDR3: TGTGCCAGCAGCTTACCCACTACGACTAGCGGCCCTATCTACGAGCAGTACTTC.

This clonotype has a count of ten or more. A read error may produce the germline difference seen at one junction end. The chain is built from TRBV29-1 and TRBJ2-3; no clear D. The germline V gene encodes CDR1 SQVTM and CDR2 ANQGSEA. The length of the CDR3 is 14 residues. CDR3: CSVEDIISTDTQYF. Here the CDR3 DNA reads TGCAGCGTGGAAGACATTATTAGCACAGATACGCAGTATTTT.

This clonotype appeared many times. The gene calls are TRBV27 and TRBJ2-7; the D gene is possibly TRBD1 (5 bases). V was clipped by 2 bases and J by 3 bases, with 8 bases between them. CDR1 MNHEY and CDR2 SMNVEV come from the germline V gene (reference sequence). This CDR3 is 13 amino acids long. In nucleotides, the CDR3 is TGTGCCAGCAGTTTAGGGGCCCACTACGAGCAGTACTTC. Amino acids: CASSLGAHYEQYF.

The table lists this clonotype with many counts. The DNA of the CDR3 is TGCAGTGCTAGAGGGGAGGGGGCATCCCTCCCCTACGAGCAGTACTTC. Translation gives CSARGEGASLPYEQYF. The rearrangement uses TRBV20-1 and TRBJ2-7; perhaps D is TRBD1 or TRBD2 (7 bases each). Germline CDR1 and CDR2: DFQATT and SNEGSKA (reference sequence). V lost 1 base, J lost 2 bases, and 18 bases lay in between. This CDR3 is 16 amino acids long.

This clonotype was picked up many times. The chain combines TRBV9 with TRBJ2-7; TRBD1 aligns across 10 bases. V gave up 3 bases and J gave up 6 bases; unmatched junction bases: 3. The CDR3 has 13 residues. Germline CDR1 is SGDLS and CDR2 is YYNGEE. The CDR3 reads CASSGGTGVEQYF. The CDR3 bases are TGTGCCAGCAGCGGAGGGACAGGGGTCGAGCAGTACTTC.

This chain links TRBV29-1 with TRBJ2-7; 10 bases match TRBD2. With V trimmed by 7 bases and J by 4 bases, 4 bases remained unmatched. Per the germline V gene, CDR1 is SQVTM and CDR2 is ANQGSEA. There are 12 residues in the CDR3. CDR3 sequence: CSGGTSVYEQYF. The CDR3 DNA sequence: TGCAGCGGCGGGACTAGCGTTTACGAGCAGTACTTC.

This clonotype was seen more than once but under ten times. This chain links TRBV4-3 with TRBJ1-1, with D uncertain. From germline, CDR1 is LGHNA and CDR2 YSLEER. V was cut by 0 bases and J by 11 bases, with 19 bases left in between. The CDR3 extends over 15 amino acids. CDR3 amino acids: CASSQEALAGWYAFF. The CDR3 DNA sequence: TGCGCCAGCAGCCAAGAAGCACTTGCGGGTTGGTACGCTTTCTTT.

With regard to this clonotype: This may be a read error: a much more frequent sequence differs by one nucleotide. This CDR3 reads CAWSVAGHPHNERFF. CDR3 DNA sequence: TGTGCCTGGAGTGTAGCAGGGCACCCCCACAATGAGCGGTTCTTC. The V call is TRBV30, the J call TRBJ2-1; tentatively, D is TRBD1 (5 bases). The CDR3 runs 15 residues. Germline V gives CDR1 GTSNPN, CDR2 SVGIG (reference sequence).

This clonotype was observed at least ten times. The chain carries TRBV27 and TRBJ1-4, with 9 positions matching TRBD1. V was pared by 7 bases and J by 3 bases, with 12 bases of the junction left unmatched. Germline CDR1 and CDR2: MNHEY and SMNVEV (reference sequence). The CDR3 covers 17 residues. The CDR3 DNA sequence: TGTGCCAGCACCATAACAGGGGGCGAGTATTCTAATGAAAAACTGTTTTTT. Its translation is CASTITGGEYSNEKLFF.

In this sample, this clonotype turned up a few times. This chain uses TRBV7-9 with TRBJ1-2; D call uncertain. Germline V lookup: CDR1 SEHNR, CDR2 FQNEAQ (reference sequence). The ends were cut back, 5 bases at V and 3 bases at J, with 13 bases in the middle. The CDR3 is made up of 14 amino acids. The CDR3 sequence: CASSQSPGDYGYTF. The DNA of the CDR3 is TGTGCCAGCAGCCAAAGTCCGGGAGACTATGGCTACACCTTC. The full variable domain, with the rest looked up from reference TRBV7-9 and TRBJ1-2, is DTGVSQNPRHKITKRGQNVTFRCDPISEHNRLYWYRQTLGQGPEFLTYFQNEAQLEKSRLLSDRFSAERPKGSFSTLEIQRTEQGDSAMYLCASSQSPGDYGYTFGSGTRLTVV.

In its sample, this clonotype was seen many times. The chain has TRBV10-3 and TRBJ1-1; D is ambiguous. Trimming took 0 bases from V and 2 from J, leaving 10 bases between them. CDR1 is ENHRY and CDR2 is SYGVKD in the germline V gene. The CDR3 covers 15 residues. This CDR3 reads CAISESVSSNTEAFF. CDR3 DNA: TGTGCCATCAGTGAGTCGGTCAGTTCAAACACTGAAGCTTTCTTT.

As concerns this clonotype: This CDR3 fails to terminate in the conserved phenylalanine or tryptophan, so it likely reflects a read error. CDR3 in amino acids: CASTGTGDSYEQYL. DNA for the CDR3: TGTGCCAGTACTGGGACAGGGGATTCCTACGAGCAGTACCTC. The chain carries TRBV19 and TRBJ2-7; 10 positions agree with TRBD1. This CDR3 has 14 residues. J gave up 1 base and V 7 bases, and 4 bases lay outside the gene matches. Germline-derived CDR1 and CDR2 are LNHDA and SQIVND (reference sequence).

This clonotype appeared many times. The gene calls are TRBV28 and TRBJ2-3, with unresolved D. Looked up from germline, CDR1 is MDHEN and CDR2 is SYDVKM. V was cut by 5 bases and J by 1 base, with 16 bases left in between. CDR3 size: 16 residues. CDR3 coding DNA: TGTGCCAGCAGTCATACCCTAGGTGGTGGCACAGATACGCAGTATTTT. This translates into CASSHTLGGGTDTQYF.